One and the same sample provided the 10 T cell receptor beta chains below, sequenced in a study of cytomegalovirus exposure and HLA in healthy donors. PCR used 60 Vbeta primers and 13 Jbeta primers. Assay used: immunoSEQ multiplex PCR; TCRdb lists only in-frame clones, some missing. The sample comprises about 86,000 clones, 79% of which are singletons, and approximately 15% rests with the top ten. The sample consisted of PBMCs. The receptors derive from a woman aged 40-49 years in good health and CMV-seropositive.

For the CDR3, the DNA is TGTGCCAGCAGCCTGGGACTTAATAGAGCCGAGCAGTACTTC. It encodes CASSLGLNRAEQYF. The chain has TRBV9 and TRBJ2-7; D is possibly TRBD2 (6 bases). V was trimmed by 4 bases and J by 6 bases, leaving 17 bases between them. Per the germline V gene, CDR1 is SGDLS and CDR2 is YYNGEE. The CDR3 contains 14 residues.

This clone was counted a single time. This chain uses TRBV6-5 with TRBJ1-2; TRBD1 matches at 11 bases. V gave up 5 bases and J gave up 4 bases; unmatched junction bases: 6. The CDR3 runs 15 residues. Germline assignment: CDR1 MNHEY and CDR2 SVGAGI. CDR3 amino acids: CASSQDRGQSYGYTF. In DNA, the CDR3 is TGTGCCAGCAGTCAGGACAGGGGGCAGTCCTATGGCTACACCTTC.

The chain carries TRBV19 and TRBJ1-4; 9 bases map to TRBD1. Losses at the gene ends were 6 bases for V and 7 bases for J; bases not matched to a gene: 15. The CDR3 totals 17 residues. Germline V CDR1 and CDR2: LNHDA, SQIVND (reference sequence). As DNA, the CDR3 is TGTGCCAGTAGACACCGGGACAGGGAAGAGTTCGGTGAAAAACTGTTTTTT. The encoded protein is CASRHRDREEFGEKLFF.

The rearrangement joins TRBV14 to TRBJ2-1; D is ambiguous. Trimming took off 1 base at V and 0 bases at J, with 13 bases between the two ends. The CDR3 runs to 17 residues. Germline CDR1 SGHDN, CDR2 FVKESK. The CDR3 DNA follows: TGTGCCAGCAGCCAAGGTCCCCGCGATAGCTCCTACAATGAGCAGTTCTTC. Encoded protein: CASSQGPRDSSYNEQFF.

The V and J genes are TRBV27 and TRBJ1-5; 7 bases are shared with TRBD1. Germline lookup yields CDR1 MNHEY and CDR2 SMNVEV (reference sequence). The trim removed 1 base at V and 0 bases at J, leaving 3 bases unmatched. This CDR3 is built from 16 residues. The DNA for the CDR3 is TGTGCCAGCAGTTTATTTGGGACAGTTAGCAATCAGCCCCAGCATTTT. Translating it yields CASSLFGTVSNQPQHF.

The chain joins TRBV6-4 to TRBJ2-1; 9 positions match TRBD2. Trimming removed 2 bases from V and 7 bases from J; junction bases left unmatched: 6. Germline V gives CDR1 MRHNA, CDR2 SNTAGT. The CDR3 loop spans 15 amino acids. CDR3 nucleotides: TGTGCCAGCAGTGACATAGCGGGAGAGGTGAATGAGCAGTTCTTC. It yields the protein CASSDIAGEVNEQFF.

This chain uses TRBV2 with TRBJ2-5; D is perhaps TRBD2 (6 bases). The CDR3 runs 13 residues. CDR1 is SNHLY and CDR2 is FYNNEI in the germline V gene. Trimming pared 4 bases from V and 11 bases from J, leaving 17 bases between. CDR3 bases: TGTGCCAGCAGTGGGGGACTGGCTAGAGAGCAGTACTTC. Protein: CASSGGLAREQYF.

The V and J genes are TRBV7-9 and TRBJ1-5; TRBD1 is a possible D gene (5 bases). Trimming took 4 bases from V and 3 from J, leaving 10 bases between them. Germline loops: CDR1 SEHNR, CDR2 FQNEAQ (reference sequence). The CDR3 spans 14 residues. The chain's CDR3 is CASSSQGNNQPQHF. CDR3 nucleotide sequence: TGTGCCAGCAGCTCGCAGGGTAACAATCAGCCCCAGCATTTT.

The chain joins TRBV29-1 to TRBJ2-1, with a tentative D call TRBD1 (6 bases). The germline V and J ends were trimmed by 7 bases and 0 bases, with 28 bases remaining between them. The germline gives CDR1 SQVTM, CDR2 ANQGSEA. The CDR3 extends over 19 amino acids. CDR3 sequence reads: CSAPMTGTNKLLSYNEQFF. The CDR3 DNA is TGCAGCGCCCCCATGACAGGAACAAATAAACTCCTCTCCTACAATGAGCAGTTCTTC.

V usage is TRBV9 and J usage is TRBJ1-2; maybe TRBD1 (5 bases). Trimming removed 0 bases from V and 4 bases from J, with 25 bases in between. The CDR3 contains 19 residues. CDR1 is SGDLS and CDR2 is YYNGEE in the germline V gene. CDR3 bases: TGTGCCAGCAGCGTAGCTGGGGGATTCCGGGACGGAGGGTTCTATGGCTACACCTTC. Amino acids: CASSVAGGFRDGGFYGYTF. Drawing the rest from reference TRBV9 and TRBJ1-2, the complete variable domain is DSGVTQTPKHLITATGQRVTLRCSPRSGDLSVYWYQQSLDQGLQFLIQYYNGEERAKGNILERFSAQQFPDLHSELNLSSLELGDSALYFCASSVAGGFRDGGFYGYTFGSGTRLTVV.